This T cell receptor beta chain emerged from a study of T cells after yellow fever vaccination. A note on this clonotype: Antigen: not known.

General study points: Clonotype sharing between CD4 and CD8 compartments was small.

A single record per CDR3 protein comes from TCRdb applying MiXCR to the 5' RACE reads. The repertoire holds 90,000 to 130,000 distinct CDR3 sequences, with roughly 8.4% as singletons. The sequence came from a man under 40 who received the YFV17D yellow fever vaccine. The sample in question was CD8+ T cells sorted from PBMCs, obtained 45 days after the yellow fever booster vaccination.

The CDR3 region has the DNA TGTGCCAGCAGCCCGGTGGGCTTGGGGATGAACACTGAAGCTTTCTTT. This translates into CASSPVGLGMNTEAFF. The V gene is TRBV5-6, the J gene TRBJ1-1; unclear D gene. The CDR3 is 16 residues long. Per the germline V gene, CDR1 is SGHDT and CDR2 is YYEEEE. Trimming shortened V by 4 bases and J by 0 bases, and 16 bases separated the two germline ends.